The rows below give T cell receptor beta chains drawn from one sample of a study of blood T cells in healthy people across ages. TCRdb redid the calling of the 5' RACE reads with MiXCR, one entry per CDR3 protein. Found here are about 640,000 distinct CDR3 sequences, under 70% of them singletons; the top ten hold 30% to 40%. Sequencing used blood. Every receptor here comes from a man in his sixties in good health. Both conserved end residues are part of each CDR3. D genes are given only for firm matches. The size entry is marked missing in some rows and otherwise reads once, few, many or a size class.

V	D	length	size	J	DNA	CDR3
TRBV20-1	.	13	.	TRBJ2-5	TGCAGCGCTTGTGAGGGACCCCAAGAGAGCCAGTACTTC	CSACEGPQESQYF
TRBV20-1	TRBD1	15	few	TRBJ2-7	TGCAGTGCTAGACGCACAGGGGTACGGGCCTACGAGCAGTACTTC	CSARRTGVRAYEQYF
TRBV20-1	.	13	.	TRBJ2-4	TGCAGTGCTGGGGAGGTAGCCAAAAACATTCAGTACTTC	CSAGEVAKNIQYF
TRBV20-1	TRBD2	14	.	TRBJ2-5	TGCAGTGCTGAGACTAGCGGGGGTGAAGAGACCCAGTACTTC	CSAETSGGEETQYF
TRBV6-1	TRBD1	15	.	TRBJ1-1	TGTGCCAGCAGTCCGTTTCCCGGGACAGGGGCTGAAGCTTTCTTT	CASSPFPGTGAEAFF
TRBV29-1	.	14	.	TRBJ1-1	TGCAGCGTCCCTCGGGTAGGCCCGAACACTGAAGCTTTCTTT	CSVPRVGPNTEAFF
TRBV28	.	15	.	TRBJ2-7	TGTGCCACCCTCGCGTCCACAGGACCCTTAGGCGAGCAGTACTTC	CATLASTGPLGEQYF
TRBV20-1	.	13	.	TRBJ1-4	TGCAGTGCTTCGACAGCAACTAATGAAAAACTGTTTTTT	CSASTATNEKLFF
TRBV24-1	TRBD1	17	many	TRBJ2-7	TGTGCCACCAGTGATCCCCACTGGGGGACAGGGGCCTACGAGCAGTACTTC	CATSDPHWGTGAYEQYF
TRBV7-7	TRBD1	19	few	TRBJ2-5	TGTGCCAGCAGCCACAAATTGGGTCCAGGGGGCGACGTGAGGGAGACCCAGTACTTC	CASSHKLGPGGDVRETQYF
TRBV6-2/TRBV6-3	.	18	.	TRBJ2-1	TGTGCCAGCAGTCGGGTACACAGGATAGCCAGCTCCTACAATGAGCAGTTCTTC	CASSRVHRIASSYNEQFF
TRBV28	.	13	once	TRBJ2-3	TGTGCCAGCAGGACGAGTAATACGGATACGCAGTATTTT	CASRTSNTDTQYF
TRBV4-2	.	12	.	TRBJ2-2	TGTGCCAGCAGCCAAGTTCACGGGGAGCTGTTTTTT	CASSQVHGELFF
TRBV3-1	TRBD2	16	.	TRBJ2-1	TGTGCCAGCAGCCCACCGGGACTAGCGGGGGAGAGTGAGCAGTTCTTC	CASSPPGLAGESEQFF
TRBV13	TRBD2	15	.	TRBJ2-5	TGTGCCAGCAGCCCCCCAGCGGGGGGGCGTGAGACCCAGTACTTC	CASSPPAGGRETQYF
TRBV4-1	.	14	.	TRBJ1-2	TGCGCCAGCACCTTTACAGGCAGATTCTATGGCTACACCTTC	CASTFTGRFYGYTF
TRBV5-1	.	16	.	TRBJ2-5	TGCGCCAGCAGCCCCGAGGGGCGGCTGTACCAAGAGACCCAGTACTTC	CASSPEGRLYQETQYF
TRBV6-5	.	14	few	TRBJ2-5	TGTGCCAGCAGTTACGGGACTGGTGGAGAGACCCAGTACTTC	CASSYGTGGETQYF
TRBV6-6	TRBD2	15	.	TRBJ2-3	TGTGCCAGCAATCGGGGGGGGACTAGCACAGATACGCAGTATTTT	CASNRGGTSTDTQYF
TRBV13	.	12	.	TRBJ2-5	TGTGCCAGCAGCTTAGAGACGGAGACCCAGTACTTC	CASSLETETQYF
TRBV15	.	14	.	TRBJ2-5	TGTGCCACCAGCAAGGACTACACGGGGGAGACCCAGTACTTC	CATSKDYTGETQYF
TRBV20-1	TRBD2	14	.	TRBJ2-5	TGCAGTGCGAACATAGCGGGGGGGAGGGAGACCCAGTACTTC	CSANIAGGRETQYF
TRBV6-2/TRBV6-3	.	15	few	TRBJ2-3	TGTGCCAGCAGTACCGCAGACCCACGTGGGGGTACGCAGTATTTT	CASSTADPRGGTQYF
TRBV3-1	.	15	few	TRBJ2-5	TGTGCCAGCAGCCAAGATTCCCGGAGCGAAGAGACCCAGTACTTC	CASSQDSRSEETQYF
TRBV4-2	.	16	many	TRBJ2-1	TGTGCCAGCAGCCAAGATGGTGCACAGGGGGGGAGTGAGCAGTTCTTC	CASSQDGAQGGSEQFF
TRBV7-9	.	14	.	TRBJ1-4	TGTGCCAGCAGCACCTACGGAGTTAATGAAAAACTGTTTTTT	CASSTYGVNEKLFF
TRBV5-1	TRBD2	16	.	TRBJ2-5	TGCGCCAGCAGCTTCGGAGTAGCGGGGAGTCAAGAGACCCAGTACTTC	CASSFGVAGSQETQYF
TRBV20-1	.	15	few	TRBJ2-5	TGCAGTGCTAGAGCCCTGGGGCAGCCCCAAGAGACCCAGTACTTC	CSARALGQPQETQYF
TRBV4-2	TRBD2	16	.	TRBJ2-3	TGTGCCAGCAGCCCAGGACTAGCGGGGGGGTTTGATACGCAGTATTTT	CASSPGLAGGFDTQYF
TRBV20-1	.	14	once	TRBJ2-5	TGCAGTGCTAGAGATCCGATGGGGGGAGAGACCCAGTACTTC	CSARDPMGGETQYF
TRBV5-1	TRBD2	16	few	TRBJ2-1	TGCGCCAGCAGCGGGACTAGCTGGAGTTCCTACAATGAGCAGTTCTTC	CASSGTSWSSYNEQFF
TRBV5-1	TRBD2	14	.	TRBJ2-5	TGCGCCAGCAGCCCGGGACTAGAGGTAGAGACCCAGTACTTC	CASSPGLEVETQYF
TRBV18	TRBD1	14	.	TRBJ2-5	TGTGCCAGCTCACCCATGACAGGGGCAGAGACCCAGTACTTC	CASSPMTGAETQYF
TRBV7-8	.	16	.	TRBJ2-1	TGTGCCAGCAGCTCCGGACGTACATGGTCCTACAATGAGCAGTTCTTC	CASSSGRTWSYNEQFF
TRBV3-1	.	15	few	TRBJ2-5	TGTGCCAGCAGCCCCCACGGCCTAGAATTGGAGACCCAGTACTTC	CASSPHGLELETQYF